Only a few counts were recorded for the clone carrying this T cell receptor (beta chain). The data belong to a study of CD8 T cells in ankylosing spondylitis. The CDR3 sequence is 15 residues long. In germline, CDR1 is DFQATT, CDR2 SNEGSKA (reference sequence). V was pared by 5 bases and J by 7 bases, with 24 bases between. Each CDR3 protein is one row after TCRdb ran MiXCR on the 5' RACE reads. The sample lists approximately 92,000 distinct CDR3 sequences, about 9.1% occurring once. This chain joins TRBV20-1 and TRBJ2-7, with D perhaps TRBD1 or TRBD2 (6 bases each). Sequenced: blood, either unsorted or a sorted T cell fraction (not recorded which). The origin of this receptor is a male donor with ankylosing spondylitis or in good health (not recorded which). CDR3 amino acids: CSAPQGRAGSFEQYF. The DNA for the CDR3 is TGCAGTGCTCCCCAGGGGCGAGCGGGTAGTTTTGAGCAGTACTTC.